Presented here are 9 T cell receptor beta chains from one specimen sequenced in a study of graft-versus-host responses after intestinal transplantation. The table came from immunoSEQ multiplex PCR; TCRdb's copy has only in-frame clones and leaves some out. In the table there are approximately 14,000 clones, around 69% of which are singletons. Graft-derived tissue was subjected to processing to liberate intraepithelial and lamina propria lymphocytes. The sequenced sample was ileum tissue, obtained 16 days after intestinal transplant. Receptors originate from a human patient who received an intestinal transplant, so some T cells may come from the graft donor.

This clone was recorded once. The chain is built from TRBV4-3 and TRBJ1-4; D is possibly TRBD1 (5 bases). Trimming cost V 1 base and J 2 bases, with 14 bases left between them. The CDR3 totals 17 residues. CDR1 is LGHNA, CDR2 YSLEER, per germline. The CDR3 is CASSQVARGRTNEKLFF. The CDR3, as DNA: TGCGCCAGCAGCCAAGTGGCAAGGGGCAGGACTAATGAAAAACTGTTTTTT.

V is TRBV27 and J is TRBJ2-2, with D unresolved. V was cut by 6 bases and J by 3 bases, with 5 bases left in between. The CDR3 contains 12 residues. Germline lookup yields CDR1 MNHEY and CDR2 SMNVEV (reference sequence). The CDR3 coding sequence is TGTGCCAGCAGCCCTTACACCGGGGAGCTGTTTTTT. Its translation is CASSPYTGELFF.

The chain is built from TRBV5-1 and TRBJ1-1, with D uncertain. Germline V gene data show CDR1 as SGHRS and CDR2 as YFSETQ. The CDR3 spans 15 residues. V dropped 0 bases and J dropped 3 bases, with 12 bases sitting between them. The CDR3 coding sequence is TGCGCCAGCAGCTTGGTTGGAGAGCTCGACACTGAAGCTTTCTTT. It codes for CASSLVGELDTEAFF.

This clone was detected once. This chain uses TRBV5-1 with TRBJ2-1, with 7 bases matching TRBD1. Germline assignment: CDR1 SGHRS and CDR2 YFSETQ. The V segment lost 4 bases and the J segment 0 bases; nucleotides outside the gene matches: 4. The CDR3 covers 15 residues. Here the CDR3 DNA reads TGCGCCAGCAGCATACGACAGGGCTCCTACAATGAGCAGTTCTTC. It codes for CASSIRQGSYNEQFF.

With respect to this clone: Germline is not matched at one junction end, which may reflect a read error. This chain joins TRBV19 and TRBJ2-5; weak D call: TRBD2 (6 bases). CDR1 is LNHDA, CDR2 SQIVND, per germline (reference sequence). This CDR3 has 16 residues. In DNA, the CDR3 is TGTGCCAGTAGTATGCGGCGGGGCACCAACCAGGAGACCCAGTACTTC. This translates into CASSMRRGTNQETQYF.

The genes are TRBV30 and TRBJ1-1; no reliable D call. CDR3 length equals 13 residues. The V gene lost 4 bases and the J gene lost 6 bases, with 15 bases spanning the gap. CDR1 and CDR2 from the germline V gene are GTSNPN and SVGIG (reference sequence). For the CDR3, the DNA is TGTGCCTGGACTGGAGGCCGCGGCCCTGAAGCTTTCTTT. It encodes CAWTGGRGPEAFF.

This clone occurred a few times. The chain employs TRBV30 and TRBJ2-7; a weak D match, TRBD1 (6 bases). In germline, CDR1 is GTSNPN, CDR2 SVGIG (reference sequence). V lost 5 bases to trimming and J lost 2 bases, with 16 bases between them. The length of the CDR3 is 14 residues. The DNA for the CDR3 is TGTGCCTGGGGAACCGGGACAAATCCCTACGAGCAGTACTTC. Protein: CAWGTGTNPYEQYF.

As DNA, the CDR3 is TGTGCCAGCAGTGAATCGACAGGAAGCTCTGGGGCCAACGTCCTGACTTTC. This gives the protein CASSESTGSSGANVLTF. This rearrangement joins TRBV25-1 to TRBJ2-6, with D perhaps TRBD1 (6 bases). Germline V lookup: CDR1 MGHDK, CDR2 SYGVNS. V gave up 1 base and J gave up 0 bases, with 10 bases separating them. This CDR3 comprises 17 residues.

The V and J genes are TRBV18 and TRBJ2-7, with 8 positions matching TRBD2. The CDR3 has 15 residues. CDR1 is KGHSH, CDR2 LQKENI, per germline. After removal of 2 bases from V and 4 bases from J, the junction contained 7 bases not matched to a gene. As DNA, the CDR3 is TGTGCCAGCTCACCAACAGCGGGAGCGGTATACGAGCAGTACTTC. Its protein is CASSPTAGAVYEQYF.